Below are 24 T cell receptor beta chains sequenced from a single sample in a study of HIV-infected patients and healthy controls. TCRdb re-derived calls from the 5' RACE reads in MiXCR, one entry per CDR3 protein. Of around 67,000 distinct CDR3 sequences listed, about 16% are singletons. The sequenced material came from CD4+ T cells from blood. The source of these receptors is a human donor in good health.

This clonotype was counted only a few times. The chain uses TRBV3-1 and TRBJ2-7; possibly TRBD2 for D (6 bases). The germline V gene encodes CDR1 LGHDT and CDR2 YNNKEL (reference sequence). There are 14 residues in the CDR3. Deletions cut 2 bases from V and 6 bases from J, with 14 bases between. CDR3: CASSQRRRGSEQYF. The CDR3 DNA follows: TGTGCCAGCAGCCAACGACGGAGGGGCAGCGAGCAGTACTTC.

The genes are TRBV6-6 and TRBJ1-4; no definite D call. V was trimmed by 6 bases and J by 8 bases, leaving 7 bases between them. This CDR3 has 11 residues. The germline V gene has CDR1 MNHNY and CDR2 SVGAGI (reference sequence). Written as DNA, the CDR3 is TGTGCCAGCAGAGGCGGCGAAAAACTGTTTTTT. It is translated as CASRGGEKLFF.

V gene TRBV6-2 or TRBV6-3 combines with J gene TRBJ2-5; 9 bases map to TRBD2. V trimming: 8 bases; J trimming: 5 bases; junction bases outside the gene matches: 9. CDR1 and CDR2 from the germline V gene are MNHEY and SVGEGT. There are 14 residues in the CDR3. The CDR3 bases are TGTGCCAGCCAGTATAGCGGGGGAGGTGAGACCCAGTACTTC. Translated, it gives CASQYSGGGETQYF.

This clonotype was counted at least ten times. The chain employs TRBV6-5 and TRBJ2-3; D is possibly TRBD2 (5 bases). With 0 bases removed from V and 0 bases from J, the gap between germline ends came to 19 bases. Germline V lookup: CDR1 MNHEY, CDR2 SVGAGI. The CDR3 loop spans 19 amino acids. The DNA for the CDR3 is TGTGCCAGCAGTTACTCGGGAGCGTATGGACGAAAAAGCACAGATACGCAGTATTTT. Amino acids: CASSYSGAYGRKSTDTQYF.

The chain carries TRBV18 and TRBJ1-3; D is possibly TRBD1 (6 bases). Germline V gene sequence: CDR1 KGHSH, CDR2 LQKENI. Trimming stripped 2 bases from V and 0 bases from J, with 11 bases between. CDR3 length: 16 residues. In DNA, the CDR3 is TGTGCCAGCTCACCAAGGCCGGACAGCTCTGGAAACACCATATATTTT. It yields the protein CASSPRPDSSGNTIYF.

This clonotype was observed a handful of times. CDR3 nucleotides: TGCGCCAGCAGCTTAATCCTGGAAGAGACCCAGTACTTC. Encoded protein: CASSLILEETQYF. The rearrangement links TRBV5-1 to TRBJ2-5; unclear D gene. The germline gives CDR1 SGHRS, CDR2 YFSETQ. With 2 bases removed from V and 3 bases from J, the gap between germline ends came to 8 bases. This CDR3 comprises 13 residues.

This clonotype was counted between two and nine times. The chain is built from TRBV20-1 and TRBJ2-7; TRBD2 aligns across 14 bases. The germline V gene has CDR1 DFQATT and CDR2 SNEGSKA (reference sequence). Trimming removed 6 bases from V and 6 bases from J; junction bases left unmatched: 22. There are 19 residues in the CDR3. The CDR3 region is CSASRAGRKGLAGAVEQYF. The DNA of the CDR3 is TGCAGTGCCAGCCGGGCCGGGAGAAAGGGACTAGCGGGAGCTGTCGAGCAGTACTTC.

The J gene is TRBJ1-1, the V gene TRBV3-1; TRBD1 agrees at 9 bases. In germline, CDR1 is LGHDT, CDR2 YNNKEL (reference sequence). V lost 3 bases to trimming and J lost 0 bases; unmatched junction nucleotides: 8. The CDR3 is 17 amino acids. CDR3 sequence: CASSHYRGQAMNTEAFF. The CDR3 DNA is TGTGCCAGCAGCCATTACAGGGGGCAAGCTATGAACACTGAAGCTTTCTTT.

The chain recombines TRBV10-3 with TRBJ2-1, with 9 bases matching TRBD1. After removal of 2 bases from V and 15 bases from J, the junction contained 5 bases not matched to a gene. From germline, CDR1 is ENHRY and CDR2 SYGVKD. This CDR3 comprises 12 residues. Here the CDR3 reads CAISEGTGSPFF. The DNA of the CDR3 is TGTGCCATCAGTGAGGGGACAGGGTCTCCGTTCTTC.

J is TRBJ2-5 and V is TRBV2; possible D gene TRBD1, 5 bases. This CDR3 comprises 13 residues. CDR1 is SNHLY, CDR2 FYNNEI, per germline. V gave up 6 bases and J gave up 5 bases, with 13 bases separating them. In nucleotides, the CDR3 is TGTGCCAGCAGCCGGCAGGGTAGGGAGACCCAGTACTTC. It specifies CASSRQGRETQYF. Complete variable domain (other parts from reference TRBV2 and TRBJ2-5): EPEVTQTPSHQVTQMGQEVILRCVPISNHLYFYWYRQILGQKVEFLVSFYNNEISEKSEIFDDQFSVERPDGSNFTLKIRSTKLEDSAMYFCASSRQGRETQYFGPGTRLLVL.

This clonotype turned up a few times. The chain carries TRBV20-1 and TRBJ2-1; 9 nucleotides match TRBD2. The length of the CDR3 is 17 residues. The V and J ends lost 1 base and 0 bases, in that order; junction bases with no gene match: 7. Per the germline V gene, CDR1 is DFQATT and CDR2 is SNEGSKA (reference sequence). The CDR3 protein is CSARGRQREVSYNEQFF. The CDR3 nucleotides are TGCAGTGCTAGAGGCCGCCAGCGGGAGGTCTCCTACAATGAGCAGTTCTTC.

The chain carries TRBV15 and TRBJ1-5; perhaps TRBD1 as D (5 bases). Germline V CDR1 and CDR2: LNHNV, YYDKDF (reference sequence). This CDR3 has 17 residues. V lost 3 bases to trimming and J lost 3 bases, with 18 bases between them. The CDR3: CATSSVRGRDLNQPQHF. The CDR3 DNA reads as TGTGCCACCAGCAGTGTGCGGGGCCGGGACCTCAATCAGCCCCAGCATTTT. The full variable domain, completed using reference TRBV15 and TRBJ1-5, is DAMVIQNPRYQVTQFGKPVTLSCSQTLNHNVMYWYQQKSSQAPKLLFHYYDKDFNNEADTPDNFQSRRPNTSFCFLDIRSPGLGDTAMYLCATSSVRGRDLNQPQHFGDGTRLSIL.

The chain employs TRBV6-6 and TRBJ1-3, with no clear D. Germline V gene data show CDR1 as MNHNY and CDR2 as SVGAGI (reference sequence). This CDR3 spans 15 amino acids. Trimming took 3 bases from V and 0 from J, leaving 9 bases between them. CDR3 DNA sequence: TGTGCCAGCAGTTATAAGCCGAGCTCTGGAAACACCATATATTTT. As protein: CASSYKPSSGNTIYF.

The chain is built from TRBV19 and TRBJ1-1, with TRBD1 as a possible D gene (6 bases). The germline V gene encodes CDR1 LNHDA and CDR2 SQIVND (reference sequence). This CDR3 comprises 14 residues. V lost 9 bases and J lost 1, with 15 bases in between. The CDR3 DNA sequence: TGTGCCAGCCTTCTGACAGGATCGAACACTGAAGCTTTCTTT. Translation gives CASLLTGSNTEAFF.

The chain employs TRBV6-2 or TRBV6-3 and TRBJ2-1; 8 bases are a match to TRBD2. Germline V CDR1 and CDR2: MNHEY, SVGEGT. Trimming cost V 9 bases and J 7 bases; bases outside gene matches: 14. The CDR3 runs 15 residues. CDR3 loop: CASLTHIAGNNEQFF. Written as DNA, the CDR3 is TGTGCCAGTCTAACCCACATAGCGGGAAATAATGAGCAGTTCTTC.

This clonotype was detected ten times or more. The chain has TRBV6-5 and TRBJ1-5; D uncertain. Trimming shortened V by 0 bases and J by 5 bases, and 11 bases separated the two germline ends. Germline CDR1 reads MNHEY; CDR2 reads SVGAGI. This CDR3 is built from 15 residues. The CDR3 nucleotides read TGTGCCAGCAGTTACTCGAAAAGCGAACATCAGCCCCAGCATTTT. This encodes CASSYSKSEHQPQHF.

The rearrangement links TRBV6-2 or TRBV6-3 to TRBJ2-3; 10 bases fit TRBD2. CDR1 and CDR2 from the germline V gene are MNHEY and SVGEGT. The CDR3 is made up of 15 amino acids. The ends lost 0 bases at V and 10 bases at J; junction bases unmatched: 7. CDR3 in DNA: TGTGCCAGCAGTTACTCAGGGCGGCTAGCGGGAGCGCAGTATTTT. Its translation is CASSYSGRLAGAQYF.

This chain joins TRBV4-2 and TRBJ1-1, with D possibly TRBD1 on 5 matching bases. Trimming took off 0 bases at V and 6 bases at J, with 8 bases between the two ends. Germline assignment: CDR1 LGHNA and CDR2 YNFKEQ. This CDR3 contains 13 residues. The CDR3, as DNA: TGTGCCAGCAGCCAAGATGCAGGGTCTGAAGCTTTCTTT. Translating it yields CASSQDAGSEAFF.

CDR3 nucleotide sequence: TGTGCCAGCAGCGTCAGCCGACCGGATACGCAGTATTTT. It encodes CASSVSRPDTQYF. V is TRBV7-2 and J is TRBJ2-3, with unresolved D. Trimming stripped 5 bases from V and 6 bases from J, with 12 bases between. This CDR3 comprises 13 residues. CDR1 and CDR2 from the germline V gene are SGHTA and FQGNSA.

The rearrangement uses TRBV11-2 and TRBJ2-5, with D unclear. This CDR3 has 13 amino acids. Germline CDR1 is SGHAT and CDR2 is FQNNGV. V lost 5 bases and J lost 2, with 9 bases in between. This chain's CDR3 is CASSPRFQETQYF. CDR3 DNA sequence: TGTGCCAGCAGCCCACGTTTTCAAGAGACCCAGTACTTC. Together with reference TRBV11-2 and TRBJ2-5, the CDR3 gives the full variable domain: EAGVAQSPRYKIIEKRQSVAFWCNPISGHATLYWYQQILGQGPKLLIQFQNNGVVDDSQLPKDRFSAERLKGVDSTLKIQPAKLEDSAVYLCASSPRFQETQYFGPGTRLLVL.

This clonotype was seen repeatedly, ten times or more. This chain joins TRBV10-1 and TRBJ2-7; a possible D gene is TRBD1 (5 bases). Trimming pared 0 bases from V and 7 bases from J, leaving 19 bases between. CDR3 size: 16 residues. Looked up from germline, CDR1 is WNHNN and CDR2 is SYGVQD (reference sequence). CDR3 sequence (DNA): TGCGCCAGCAGTGAGTCGCGTCGAGACAGTCACCGGGAGCAGTACTTC. Translation: CASSESRRDSHREQYF.

This clonotype was observed many times. The CDR3, as DNA: TGTGCCAGCAGCTTAACGGGACTGATCTACGAGCAGTACTTC. Encoded protein: CASSLTGLIYEQYF. V is TRBV7-9 and J is TRBJ2-7; TRBD2 is a possible D gene (6 bases). CDR1 SEHNR and CDR2 FQNEAQ come from the germline V gene (reference sequence). The CDR3 covers 14 residues. V lost 2 bases to trimming and J lost 3 bases, with 11 bases between them.

The J gene is TRBJ2-7, the V gene TRBV10-2, with TRBD2 matching 7 bases. CDR1 and CDR2 from the germline V gene are WSHSY and SAAADI. Trimming at V came to 6 bases and at J to 3 bases, leaving 5 bases not matched to a gene. This CDR3 region has 13 residues. CDR3 DNA sequence: TGCGCCAGCAGATCCGGGACTAACTACGAGCAGTACTTC. Protein sequence: CASRSGTNYEQYF.

The gene calls are TRBV4-3 and TRBJ2-3; D is perhaps TRBD1 (6 bases). The CDR3 runs 17 residues. CDR1 LGHNA and CDR2 YSLEER come from the germline V gene. Trimming took 0 bases from V and 0 from J, leaving 13 bases between them. CDR3 nucleotide sequence: TGCGCCAGCAGCCAAGATGGGTGGACAGCTAGCACAGATACGCAGTATTTT. This translates into CASSQDGWTASTDTQYF.